This T cell receptor (beta chain) was retrieved from a study of T cell repertoires in cytomegalovirus infection. Study at large: Shared public TCR beta signatures pointed to both CMV infection and a matching HLA type.

As to this clonotype: The antigen remains undetermined.

CDR3 length: 15 amino acids. Deletions cut 8 bases from V and 4 bases from J, with 20 bases between. Germline V gives CDR1 MNHNY, CDR2 SVGAGI (reference sequence). TCRdb re-called the reads through MiXCR, storing one row per CDR3 protein. The sample shows 900,000 to 950,000 distinct CDR3 sequences, around 32% of them seen only once. This clonotype originated in a human donor in good health (CMV status not recorded). Some clones in this sample may be carry-over from other donors' samples. The material sequenced was cultured CD8+ T cells from PBMCs, taken from culture after CMV antigen stimulation. The rearrangement uses TRBV6-6 and TRBJ1-2, with D possibly being TRBD1 (5 bases). The CDR3 nucleotides read TGTGCCAGCCCCTCGGGACTCTCACCGGTCTATGGCTACACCTTC. It translates to CASPSGLSPVYGYTF.